The 9 T cell receptor beta chains in this list originate from one sample, sequenced in a study of CD8 T cells in acute hepatitis C reinfection. Time point here: at least 347 days after estimated infection, following spontaneous clearance. The hepatitis C virus-specific receptor repertoire was characterized directly ex vivo, with no prior expansion in culture. Produced via immunoSEQ multiplex PCR; TCRdb's table is partial and in-frame only. The repertoire holds 2,500 or so clones, with about 70% as singletons. Study-wide findings and caveats: All groups preferentially used TRBV04 and TRBV06, which was not due to overrepresentation in the naive pool.

The source was HCV NS3-1073 tetramer-sorted CD8+ T cells from PBMCs, collected at follow-up. These receptors were obtained from a middle-aged man who spontaneously cleared hepatitis C infection.

The sample holds one count of this clone. The chain couples TRBV2 to TRBJ2-3, with D maybe TRBD2 (5 bases). Germline values: CDR1 SNHLY, CDR2 FYNNEI. The CDR3 is 13 amino acids. Deletions cut 8 bases from V and 2 bases from J, with 11 bases between. CDR3 sequence reads: CASLRDLTDTQYF. Here the CDR3 DNA reads TGTGCCAGCCTGAGGGATCTCACAGATACGCAGTATTTT. The full variable domain, rest sourced from reference TRBV2 and TRBJ2-3, is EPEVTQTPSHQVTQMGQEVILRCVPISNHLYFYWYRQILGQKVEFLVSFYNNEISEKSEIFDDQFSVERPDGSNFTLKIRSTKLEDSAMYFCASLRDLTDTQYFGPGTRLTVL.

This chain uses TRBV4-2 with TRBJ2-2; the D gene is possibly TRBD1 (6 bases). The CDR3 runs to 13 residues. Germline V gene sequence: CDR1 LGHNA, CDR2 YNFKEQ. Trimming took off 6 bases at V and 1 base at J, with 6 bases between the two ends. The CDR3, as DNA: TGTGCCAGCAGACAGGGGAACACCGGGGAGCTGTTTTTT. Translation gives CASRQGNTGELFF.

The J gene is TRBJ2-3, the V gene TRBV15, with 10 bases matching TRBD1. Germline V CDR1 and CDR2: LNHNV, YYDKDF (reference sequence). The CDR3 runs 13 residues. Trimming cost V 8 bases and J 7 bases; bases outside gene matches: 6. For the CDR3, the DNA is TGTGCCACCGGGACAGGGGAGCAACATACGCAGTATTTT. This encodes CATGTGEQHTQYF.

The V and J genes are TRBV30 and TRBJ2-3, with a tentative D call TRBD2 (6 bases). V dropped 2 bases and J dropped 1 base, with 10 bases sitting between them. CDR1 and CDR2 from the germline V gene are GTSNPN and SVGIG (reference sequence). The CDR3 is made up of 14 amino acids. The CDR3 region has the DNA TGTGCCTGGAGTCCCGGGAGAGGCACAGATACGCAGTATTTT. It codes for CAWSPGRGTDTQYF.

The rearrangement joins TRBV4-3 to TRBJ2-1; 12 nucleotides agree with TRBD2. Germline loops: CDR1 LGHNA, CDR2 YSLEER. The CDR3 has 19 amino acids. The ends lost 0 bases at V and 6 bases at J; junction bases unmatched: 12. The CDR3: CASSQEPGLASGGGNEQFF. In nucleotides, the CDR3 is TGCGCCAGCAGCCAAGAGCCGGGCCTCGCTAGCGGGGGGGGCAATGAGCAGTTCTTC.

The chain couples TRBV25-1 to TRBJ1-1, with 9 bases that match TRBD1. This CDR3 spans 14 amino acids. CDR1 MGHDK and CDR2 SYGVNS come from the germline V gene. V trimming: 5 bases; J trimming: 4 bases; junction bases outside the gene matches: 5. This chain's CDR3 is CASSPDRGGTEAFF. CDR3 sequence (DNA): TGTGCCAGCAGTCCGGACAGGGGTGGCACTGAAGCTTTCTTT.

This sequence joins TRBV6-6 and TRBJ2-7; 9 nucleotides match TRBD1. Trimming took 6 bases from V and 2 from J; bases not matched to a gene: 8. CDR1 and CDR2 from the germline V gene are MNHNY and SVGAGI (reference sequence). The CDR3 is made up of 15 amino acids. The CDR3 DNA is TGTGCCAGCAGCCTCGACAGGGGGAGGGCCTACGAGCAGTACTTC. Protein: CASSLDRGRAYEQYF.

The gene calls are TRBV2 and TRBJ2-3; no firm D call. Per germline, CDR1 SNHLY and CDR2 FYNNEI. This CDR3 is built from 13 residues. V lost 5 bases and J 2 bases, leaving 8 bases between the germline ends. DNA of the CDR3: TGTGCCAGCAGTCCGGAGAACACAGATACGCAGTATTTT. Translating gives CASSPENTDTQYF.

The chain combines TRBV29-1 with TRBJ2-7; 8 bases agree with TRBD1. V shed 4 bases and J 6 bases; nucleotides not matched to a gene: 8. Germline-derived CDR1 and CDR2 are SQVTM and ANQGSEA. This CDR3 comprises 13 residues. CDR3 sequence: CSVGKTGAAEQYF. The CDR3 DNA sequence: TGCAGCGTTGGGAAGACAGGGGCAGCCGAGCAGTACTTC.